The clone carrying this T cell receptor (beta chain) was seen at least ten times. This sample is drawn from a study of T cell changes during pregnancy in multiple sclerosis. Sequencing used immunoSEQ multiplex PCR; TCRdb keeps in-frame clones, though not all of them. The profile covers fewer than 75,000 clones, with 80% to 95% appearing a single time and 1.4% taken by the ten largest. Trimming cost V 3 bases and J 4 bases, with 15 bases left between them. The CDR3 has 15 residues. CDR1 LNHDA and CDR2 SQIVND come from the germline V gene (reference sequence). The V gene is TRBV19, the J gene TRBJ1-2; D call uncertain. The specimen comprised peripheral blood, sampled in the second trimester of pregnancy. The TCR originated in a female donor with multiple sclerosis, enrolled in a pregnancy study. The CDR3 sequence is CASSMSYGVSYGYTF. CDR3 nucleotides: TGTGCCAGTAGTATGTCATACGGGGTCAGCTATGGCTACACCTTC.